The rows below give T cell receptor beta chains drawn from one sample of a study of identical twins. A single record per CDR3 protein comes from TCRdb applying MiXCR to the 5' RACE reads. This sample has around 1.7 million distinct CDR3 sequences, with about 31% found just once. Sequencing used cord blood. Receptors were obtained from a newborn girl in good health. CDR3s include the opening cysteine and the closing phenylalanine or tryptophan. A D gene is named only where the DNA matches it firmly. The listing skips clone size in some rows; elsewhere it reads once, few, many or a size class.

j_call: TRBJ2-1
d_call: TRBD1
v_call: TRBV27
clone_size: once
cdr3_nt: TGTGCCAGCGGAAATAACAGGGGTACGTACAATGAGCAGTTCTTC
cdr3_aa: CASGNNRGTYNEQFF

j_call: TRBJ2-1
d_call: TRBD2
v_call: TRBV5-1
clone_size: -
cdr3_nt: TGCGCCAGCAGACCGGGACTAGAATCCTACAATGAGCAGTTCTTC
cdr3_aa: CASRPGLESYNEQFF

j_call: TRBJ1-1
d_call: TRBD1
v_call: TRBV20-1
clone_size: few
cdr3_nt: TGCAGTGCTAGAGATCGTGGACAGGTGAACACTGAAGCTTTCTTT
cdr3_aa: CSARDRGQVNTEAFF

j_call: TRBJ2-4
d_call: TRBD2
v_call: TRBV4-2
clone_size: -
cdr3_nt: TGTGCCAGCAGCCAAGATCTGGGGCTAGCGGGAGGGTTCAATGTAAACATTCAGTACTTC
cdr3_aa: CASSQDLGLAGGFNVNIQYF

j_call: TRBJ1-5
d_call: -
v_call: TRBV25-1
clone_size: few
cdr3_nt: TGTGCCAGCCCGCCGGGTTATAGCAATCAGCCCCAGCATTTT
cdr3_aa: CASPPGYSNQPQHF

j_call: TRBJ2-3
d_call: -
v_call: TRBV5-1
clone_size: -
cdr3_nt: TGCGCCAGCAGCTTTCGGCTAGCGTCAGATACGCAGTATTTT
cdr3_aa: CASSFRLASDTQYF

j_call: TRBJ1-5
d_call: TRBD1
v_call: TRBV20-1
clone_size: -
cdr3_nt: TGCAGTGCTAGTCGACAGGGGTATCAGCCCCAGCATTTT
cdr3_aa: CSASRQGYQPQHF

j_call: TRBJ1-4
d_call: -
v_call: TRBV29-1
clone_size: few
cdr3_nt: TGCAGCGTTGAGGGGGGGACCGGGAGTGGAAAACTGTTTTTT
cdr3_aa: CSVEGGTGSGKLFF

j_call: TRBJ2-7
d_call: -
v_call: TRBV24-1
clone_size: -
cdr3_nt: TGTGCCACCAGTGGGGGGCTAGCGAACTCCTACGAGCAGTACTTC
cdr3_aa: CATSGGLANSYEQYF

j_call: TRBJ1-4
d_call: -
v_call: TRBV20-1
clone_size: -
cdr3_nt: TGCAGTGCGCTCCGGGACACAGTGGGGGAAAAACTGTTTTTT
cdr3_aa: CSALRDTVGEKLFF

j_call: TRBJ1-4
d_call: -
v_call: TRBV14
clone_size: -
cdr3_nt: TGTGCCAGCAGCGCGACACTTCCAACTAATGAAAAACTGTTTTTT
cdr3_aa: CASSATLPTNEKLFF

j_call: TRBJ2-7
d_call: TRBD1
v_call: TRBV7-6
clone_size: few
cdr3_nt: TGTGCCAGCAGCCTAAGGACAGGACTTACCTACGAGCAGTACTTC
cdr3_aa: CASSLRTGLTYEQYF

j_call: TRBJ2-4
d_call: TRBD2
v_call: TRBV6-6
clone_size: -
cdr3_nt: TGTGCCAGCAGTTACCTAGCGGGATCGTTCAAAAACATTCAGTACTTC
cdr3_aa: CASSYLAGSFKNIQYF

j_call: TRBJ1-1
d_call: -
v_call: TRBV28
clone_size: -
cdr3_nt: TGTGCCAGCAGTTTTCTGTCCGGGGGACCCCAGAACACTGAAGCTTTCTTT
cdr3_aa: CASSFLSGGPQNTEAFF

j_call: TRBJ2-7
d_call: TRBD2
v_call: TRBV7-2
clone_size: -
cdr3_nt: TGTGCCAGCAGCCCCTCTAGCGGGAGCATCTACGAGCAGTACTTC
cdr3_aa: CASSPSSGSIYEQYF

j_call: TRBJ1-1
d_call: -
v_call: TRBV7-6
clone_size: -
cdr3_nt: TGTGCCAGCAGCTCAGACGTAGACCCCACGACTGAAGCTTTCTTT
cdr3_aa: CASSSDVDPTTEAFF

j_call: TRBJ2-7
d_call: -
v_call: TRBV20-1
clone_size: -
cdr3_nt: TGCAGTCCTCTGGGGGGCGAGTCCTACGAGCAGTACTTC
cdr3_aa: CSPLGGESYEQYF

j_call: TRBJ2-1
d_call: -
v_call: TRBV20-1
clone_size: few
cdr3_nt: TGCAGTGCTGGTACTGAGCAGTTCTTC
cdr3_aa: CSAGTEQFF

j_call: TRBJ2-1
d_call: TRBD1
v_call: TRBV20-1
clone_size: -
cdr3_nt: TGCAGTGCTAGAGATCGGGACAGGGGGCGCAATGAGCAGTTCTTC
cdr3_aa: CSARDRDRGRNEQFF

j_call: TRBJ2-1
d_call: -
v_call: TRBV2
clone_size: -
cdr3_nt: TGTGCCAGCCGTCTTGATGAGCAGTTCTTC
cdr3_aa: CASRLDEQFF

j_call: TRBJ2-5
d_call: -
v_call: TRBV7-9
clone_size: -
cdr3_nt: TGTGCCAGCAGCCCCACTCTAGGAACGGGGGCCCAGTACTTC
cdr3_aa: CASSPTLGTGAQYF

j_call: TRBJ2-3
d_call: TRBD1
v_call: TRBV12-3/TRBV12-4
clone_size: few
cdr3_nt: TGTGCCAGCAGTTCCCTAGGGGGCGCGGGCACAGATACGCAGTATTTT
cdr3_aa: CASSSLGGAGTDTQYF

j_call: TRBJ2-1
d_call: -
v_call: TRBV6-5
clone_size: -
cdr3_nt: TGTGCCAGCAGTTACTCGGTGGTGCAGTTCTTC
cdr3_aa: CASSYSVVQFF

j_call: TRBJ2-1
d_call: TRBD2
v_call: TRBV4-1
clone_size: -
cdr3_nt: TGCGCCAGCAGCTCCGGGACTAGCGGGGGGGAGTTCTACAATGAGCAGTTCTTC
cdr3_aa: CASSSGTSGGEFYNEQFF

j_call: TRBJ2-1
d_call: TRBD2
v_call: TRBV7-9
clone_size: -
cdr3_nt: TGTGCCGGCAGCTTTTTAAATAGCGGGATCTACAATGAGCAGTTCTTC
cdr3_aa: CAGSFLNSGIYNEQFF

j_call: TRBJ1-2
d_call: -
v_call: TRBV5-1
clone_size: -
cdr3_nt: TGCGCCAGCAGCCTCAGGGAGAGCTACACCTTC
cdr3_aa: CASSLRESYTF

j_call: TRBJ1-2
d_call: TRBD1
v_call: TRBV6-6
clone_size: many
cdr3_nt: TGTGCCAGCAGTCACGACAGGGCGAACTATGGCTACACCTTC
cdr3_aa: CASSHDRANYGYTF

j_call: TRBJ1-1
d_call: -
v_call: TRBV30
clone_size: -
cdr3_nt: TGTGCCTGGAGTGGCAGTCCGAACACTGAAGCTTTCTTT
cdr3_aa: CAWSGSPNTEAFF

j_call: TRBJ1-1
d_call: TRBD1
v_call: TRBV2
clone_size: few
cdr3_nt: TGTGCCAGCAGGGCCGGGACAGGGAGTGGAACTGAAGCTTTCTTT
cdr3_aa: CASRAGTGSGTEAFF